The next 11 T cell receptor beta chains were all read from a single sample in a study of cytomegalovirus exposure and HLA in healthy donors. PCR employed 60 Vbeta and 13 Jbeta primers. Some clones are missing from TCRdb's copy, which holds only in-frame ones; the method was immunoSEQ multiplex PCR. The table includes about 120,000 clones, 17% detected once. The sequencing input was PBMCs. The source of these receptors is a female donor in good health and CMV-seropositive.

This clone appeared a single time. The chain joins TRBV4-3 to TRBJ2-7; D ambiguous. Looked up from germline, CDR1 is LGHNA and CDR2 is YSLEER. The V and J ends lost 0 bases and 1 base respectively, with 7 bases between them. This CDR3 contains 14 residues. The CDR3 sequence: CASSQDFSSYEQYF. The CDR3 nucleotides read TGCGCCAGCAGCCAAGACTTCAGTTCCTACGAGCAGTACTTC.

This chain uses TRBV10-1 with TRBJ2-3; 9 nucleotides line up with TRBD1. The V segment lost 5 bases and the J segment 2 bases; nucleotides outside the gene matches: 8. Germline V gene lookup returns CDR1 WNHNN and CDR2 SYGVQD (reference sequence). The CDR3 is 16 amino acids. CDR3 nucleotide sequence: TGCGCCAGCAGTAAGGAAGGGACAGGGAACACAGATACGCAGTATTTT. Amino acids: CASSKEGTGNTDTQYF.

This clone was picked up a small number of times. The chain has TRBV30 and TRBJ1-4; D uncertain. Deletions cut 2 bases from V and 7 bases from J, with 11 bases between. Germline loops: CDR1 GTSNPN, CDR2 SVGIG (reference sequence). This CDR3 is 13 amino acids long. The DNA for the CDR3 is TGTGCCTGGAGTTTGAATACCGGTGAAAAACTGTTTTTT. Its translation is CAWSLNTGEKLFF.

This clone was seen only a few times. The chain couples TRBV19 to TRBJ2-1; 11 nucleotides match TRBD2. V shed 1 base, J shed 7 bases, and the junction held 6 bases outside the gene matches. This CDR3 region has 16 residues. Looked up from germline, CDR1 is LNHDA and CDR2 is SQIVND (reference sequence). CDR3 DNA sequence: TGTGCCAGTAGTATAGTGCTAGCGGGAGGTCGGAATGAGCAGTTCTTC. This encodes CASSIVLAGGRNEQFF.

This clone has only a few counts. This chain links TRBV11-2 with TRBJ2-5; D is perhaps TRBD2 (5 bases). Trimming stripped 1 base from V and 7 bases from J, with 13 bases between. Germline CDR1 SGHAT, CDR2 FQNNGV. CDR3 length: 14 amino acids. As DNA, the CDR3 is TGTGCCAGCAGCTTAGTGGCAGTCGGGGTGACCCAGTACTTC. Its translation: CASSLVAVGVTQYF. Full variable domain (missing parts from reference TRBV11-2 and TRBJ2-5): EAGVAQSPRYKIIEKRQSVAFWCNPISGHATLYWYQQILGQGPKLLIQFQNNGVVDDSQLPKDRFSAERLKGVDSTLKIQPAKLEDSAVYLCASSLVAVGVTQYFGPGTRLLVL.

CDR3 sequence (DNA): TGTGCCAGCAGTGAGGACAGCACTAACTATGGCTACACCTTC. Protein sequence: CASSEDSTNYGYTF. V gene TRBV6-1 combines with J gene TRBJ1-2; possible D gene TRBD1, 6 bases. V was shortened by 3 bases and J by 0 bases, with 8 bases between the two germline ends. The CDR3 length is 14 residues. Germline CDR1 reads MNHNS; CDR2 reads SASEGT.

V is TRBV30 and J is TRBJ2-7, with TRBD2 matching 7 bases. CDR1 and CDR2 from the germline V gene are GTSNPN and SVGIG (reference sequence). Losses at the gene ends were 5 bases for V and 4 bases for J; bases not matched to a gene: 8. This CDR3 has 13 residues. The CDR3 bases are TGTGCCTGGCAAGTAAGGGAGGGTTACGAGCAGTACTTC. It specifies CAWQVREGYEQYF.

This clone has just a few counts. The V call is TRBV5-4, the J call TRBJ2-3; possible D gene TRBD1, 5 bases. CDR1 is SGHNT and CDR2 is YYREEE in the germline V gene (reference sequence). The CDR3 has 15 amino acids. V was cut by 0 bases and J by 2 bases, with 10 bases left in between. CDR3 sequence: CASSLGGTNTDTQYF. CDR3 DNA sequence: TGTGCCAGCAGCTTGGGGGGCACCAACACAGATACGCAGTATTTT.

The V gene is TRBV19, the J gene TRBJ2-6, with 9 bases that match TRBD1. With 4 bases clipped from V and 0 bases from J, the junction kept 7 bases outside the gene matches. This CDR3 spans 18 amino acids. Germline CDR1 is LNHDA and CDR2 is SQIVND (reference sequence). CDR3 in DNA: TGTGCCAGTAGTAGAGGGGACAGGGACATCTCTGGGGCCAACGTCCTGACTTTC. Its protein is CASSRGDRDISGANVLTF.

This clone was counted a few times. V usage is TRBV10-2 and J usage is TRBJ1-5, with TRBD1 as a possible D gene (5 bases). V lost 3 bases, J lost 5 bases, and 11 bases lay in between. In germline, CDR1 is WSHSY, CDR2 SAAADI. The CDR3 sequence is 14 residues long. The CDR3 here is CASSDQGEDQPQHF. DNA for the CDR3: TGCGCCAGCAGTGATCAAGGGGAAGATCAGCCCCAGCATTTT.

The chain joins TRBV19 to TRBJ2-1; 12 bases map to TRBD2. Trimming removed 3 bases from V and 4 bases from J; junction bases left unmatched: 7. Per germline, CDR1 LNHDA and CDR2 SQIVND (reference sequence). This CDR3 spans 17 amino acids. CDR3 residues: CASSIRLAGGPYNEQFF. The CDR3 nucleotides are TGTGCCAGTAGTATCCGCCTAGCGGGAGGGCCGTACAATGAGCAGTTCTTC.